This T cell receptor beta chain was profiled in a study of T cells in Graves' hyperthyroidism and ophthalmopathy. This clonotype was recorded many times. Disease duration was under 3 months in the ophthalmopathy patients, who also had a Clinical Activity Score of at least 3 and a NOSPECS grade of at least 4. This sample holds PBMCs from about 9.3 ml fresh peripheral blood. CDR1 DFQATT and CDR2 SNEGSKA come from the germline V gene (reference sequence). CDR3 length: 14 residues. The ends were cut back, 1 base at V and 5 bases at J, with 12 bases in the middle. What was amplified from RNA transcripts were TCR beta CDR3 regions. The TCR CDR3 first-round RT-PCR relied on the HTBI primer set. MiXCR, run by TCRdb on the multiplex PCR reads, gives a single entry per CDR3 protein. The sample records roughly 400,000 distinct CDR3 sequences, over 13% being singletons.

This receptor was obtained from a man in his forties or fifties with Graves' ophthalmopathy. The sample was blood. V is TRBV20-1 and J is TRBJ2-1; possible D gene TRBD1, 5 bases. The CDR3 nucleotides are TGCAGTGCTAGAGTACAGGTAACCCACAATGAGCAGTTCTTC. Translating gives CSARVQVTHNEQFF.